The 7 T cell receptor beta chains given below trace back to one sample, sequenced in a study of blood T cell repertoires in COVID-19. TCRdb keeps only in-frame clones here, not all; method: immunoSEQ multiplex PCR. The table shows around 70,000 clones, with about 83% occurring only once. Specimen: peripheral blood. The receptor source for this set is a human donor in a cohort sampled during active COVID-19.

This clone was found once. The identical CDR3 is also encoded by other nucleotide sequences in the sample. The chain recombines TRBV18 with TRBJ2-3, with a weak D call TRBD2 (6 bases). Germline V lookup: CDR1 KGHSH, CDR2 LQKENI. The CDR3 has 12 residues. V shed 3 bases and J shed 13 bases, with 14 bases lying between them. The CDR3 region has the DNA TGTGCCAGCTCACCCTCCTCGTCGGGGGAGTATTTT. It yields the protein CASSPSSSGEYF. The full variable domain, rest sourced from reference TRBV18 and TRBJ2-3, is NAGVMQNPRHLVRRRGQEARLRCSPMKGHSHVYWYRQLPEEGLKFMVYLQKENIIDESGMPKERFSAEFPKEGPSILRIQQVVRGDSAAYFCASSPSSSGEYFGPGTRLTVL.

The rearrangement links TRBV6-5 to TRBJ2-7; 8 positions agree with TRBD2. Germline V gives CDR1 MNHEY, CDR2 SVGAGI. The J segment lost 5 bases and the V segment lost 5 bases, leaving 8 bases of the junction unmatched. CDR3 length equals 14 residues. CDR3 residues: CASSTLAGGDEQYF. In DNA, the CDR3 is TGTGCCAGCAGTACCCTAGCGGGCGGCGACGAGCAGTACTTC.

This clone was found a few times. The V call is TRBV2, the J call TRBJ1-1; unclear D gene. The CDR3 extends over 12 amino acids. Trimming took off 4 bases at V and 1 base at J, with 4 bases between the two ends. Germline values: CDR1 SNHLY, CDR2 FYNNEI. The CDR3 loop reads CASSGRNTEAFF. Here the CDR3 DNA reads TGTGCCAGCAGTGGTAGGAACACTGAAGCTTTCTTT.

This clone was recorded only once. V usage is TRBV19 and J usage is TRBJ2-1; a possible D gene is TRBD2 (6 bases). The CDR3 length is 17 residues. The V gene lost 4 bases and the J gene lost 0 bases, with 16 bases spanning the gap. Germline loops: CDR1 LNHDA, CDR2 SQIVND (reference sequence). This CDR3 reads CASSRKGLESSYNEQFF. For the CDR3, the DNA is TGTGCCAGTAGTAGGAAGGGACTCGAGAGCTCCTACAATGAGCAGTTCTTC.

This chain joins TRBV9 and TRBJ1-3; D is unresolved. The ends were cut back, 3 bases at V and 2 bases at J, with 9 bases in the middle. Germline V lookup: CDR1 SGDLS, CDR2 YYNGEE. This CDR3 contains 14 residues. Here the CDR3 DNA reads TGTGCCAGCAGCGGCCAGGTTGCTGGAAACACCATATATTTT. Residues: CASSGQVAGNTIYF.

The J gene is TRBJ2-3, the V gene TRBV7-9; D remains ambiguous. The CDR3 consists of 12 residues. Germline V gene sequence: CDR1 SEHNR, CDR2 FQNEAQ (reference sequence). V was trimmed by 5 bases and J by 4 bases, leaving 7 bases between them. CDR3 region: CASSQEADTQYF. The CDR3 nucleotides are TGTGCCAGCAGCCAAGAGGCAGATACGCAGTATTTT. Complete variable domain (other parts from reference TRBV7-9 and TRBJ2-3): DTGVSQNPRHKITKRGQNVTFRCDPISEHNRLYWYRQTLGQGPEFLTYFQNEAQLEKSRLLSDRFSAERPKGSFSTLEIQRTEQGDSAMYLCASSQEADTQYFGPGTRLTVL.

V is TRBV6-5 and J is TRBJ1-4; no firm D call. The CDR3 covers 15 residues. Between the trimmed V and J ends, which lost 0 bases and 5 bases, there was a span of 10 bases. Germline loops: CDR1 MNHEY, CDR2 SVGAGI. The CDR3 is CASSYSTPPNEKLFF. The CDR3 coding sequence is TGTGCCAGCAGTTACTCGACACCTCCCAATGAAAAACTGTTTTTT.